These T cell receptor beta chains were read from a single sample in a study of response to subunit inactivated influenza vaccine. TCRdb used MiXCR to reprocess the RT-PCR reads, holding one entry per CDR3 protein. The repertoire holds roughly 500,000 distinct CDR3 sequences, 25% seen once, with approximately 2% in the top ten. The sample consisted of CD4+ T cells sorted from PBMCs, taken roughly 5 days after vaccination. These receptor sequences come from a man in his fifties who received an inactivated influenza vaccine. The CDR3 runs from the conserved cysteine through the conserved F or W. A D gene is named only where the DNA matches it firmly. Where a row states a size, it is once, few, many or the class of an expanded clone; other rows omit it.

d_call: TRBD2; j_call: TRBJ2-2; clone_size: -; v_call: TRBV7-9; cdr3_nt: TGTGCCAGCAGCTCCTGGAGGGAGGGCACCGGGGAGCTGTTTTTT; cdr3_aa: CASSSWREGTGELFF
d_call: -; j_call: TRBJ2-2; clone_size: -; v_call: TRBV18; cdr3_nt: TGTGCCAGCTCACCCCTGAGCGGTCAAACCACCGGGGAGCTGTTTTTT; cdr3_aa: CASSPLSGQTTGELFF
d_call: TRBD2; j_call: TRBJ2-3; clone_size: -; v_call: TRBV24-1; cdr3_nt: TGTGCCACCAGTCAGCGGGGACTAGGTTCAGATACGCAGTATTTT; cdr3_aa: CATSQRGLGSDTQYF
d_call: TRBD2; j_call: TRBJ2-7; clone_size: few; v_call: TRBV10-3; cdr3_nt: TGTGCCATCAGTGATTACGGACTAGCCTTCGCCTACGAGCAGTACTTC; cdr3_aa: CAISDYGLAFAYEQYF
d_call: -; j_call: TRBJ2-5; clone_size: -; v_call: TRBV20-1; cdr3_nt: TGCAGTGCTAGCGAGAAGGGGGGGGCCCTCCAAGAGACCCAGTACTTC; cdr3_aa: CSASEKGGALQETQYF
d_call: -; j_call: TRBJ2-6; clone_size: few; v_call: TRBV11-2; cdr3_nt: TGTGCCAGCAGCTTAGGGGGTGTTGGTTTTGGTGGGGCCAACGTCCTGACTTTC; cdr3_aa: CASSLGGVGFGGANVLTF
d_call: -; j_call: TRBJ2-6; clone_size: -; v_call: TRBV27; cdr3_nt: TGTGCCAGCAGTTACCGTTCAGGGGCTTTCTCTGGGGCCAACGTCCTGACTTTC; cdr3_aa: CASSYRSGAFSGANVLTF
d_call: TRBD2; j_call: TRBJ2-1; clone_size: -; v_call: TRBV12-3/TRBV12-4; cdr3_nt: TGTGCCAGCAGCGCACCCAGACTAGCGGTGAATGGGAATGAGCAGTTCTTC; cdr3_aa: CASSAPRLAVNGNEQFF
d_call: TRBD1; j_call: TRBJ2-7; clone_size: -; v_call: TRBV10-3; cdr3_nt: TGTGCCACCCAGAGAGGGACAGGGGGTGAAGACGAGCAGTACTTC; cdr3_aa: CATQRGTGGEDEQYF
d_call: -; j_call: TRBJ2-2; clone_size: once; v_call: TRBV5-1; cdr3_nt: TGCGCCAGCAGGGGTGTTCTGAGTACCGGGGAGCTGTTTTTT; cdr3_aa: CASRGVLSTGELFF
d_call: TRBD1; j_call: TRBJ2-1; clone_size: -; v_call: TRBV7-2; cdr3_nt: TGTGCCAGCAGCGCCCGGACAGGTAATGAGCAGTTCTTC; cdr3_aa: CASSARTGNEQFF
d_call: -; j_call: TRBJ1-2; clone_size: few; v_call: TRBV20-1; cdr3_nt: TGCAGTGCTAGAGGTGGACTCTATGGCTACACCTTC; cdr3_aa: CSARGGLYGYTF
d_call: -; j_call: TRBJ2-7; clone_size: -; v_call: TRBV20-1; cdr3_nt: TGCAGTGTTTTACAGGGAAGGCACGAGCAGTACTTC; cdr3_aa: CSVLQGRHEQYF
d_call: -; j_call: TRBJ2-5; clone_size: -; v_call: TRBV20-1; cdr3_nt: TGCAGTAAAGGAACCGGGGAGACCCAGTACTTC; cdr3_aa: CSKGTGETQYF
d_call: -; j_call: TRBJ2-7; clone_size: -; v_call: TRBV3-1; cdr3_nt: TGTGCCAGCAGCCCTCGACTAGACTCCTACGAGCAGTACTTC; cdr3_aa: CASSPRLDSYEQYF
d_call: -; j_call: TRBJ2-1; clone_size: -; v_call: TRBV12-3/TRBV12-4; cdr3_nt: TGTGCCAGCAGTCCCAGGACGTCTGAGCAGTTCTTC; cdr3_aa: CASSPRTSEQFF
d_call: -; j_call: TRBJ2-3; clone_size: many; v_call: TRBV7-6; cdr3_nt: TGTGCCAGCAGCTTGGGGCGGGGAGATACGCAGTATTTT; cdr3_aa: CASSLGRGDTQYF
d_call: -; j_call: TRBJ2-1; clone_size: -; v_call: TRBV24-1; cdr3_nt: TGTGCCACCAGTGCCAACTACTTTGACAATGAGCAGTTCTTC; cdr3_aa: CATSANYFDNEQFF
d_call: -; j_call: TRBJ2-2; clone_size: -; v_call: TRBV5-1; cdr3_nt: TGCGCCAGCAGCAAAACCGAAACGAACACCGGGGAGCTGTTTTTT; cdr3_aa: CASSKTETNTGELFF
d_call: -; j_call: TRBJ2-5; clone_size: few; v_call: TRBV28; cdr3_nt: TGTGCCAGCAGGAAACGCTCGGCAGGGCTGAGGACCCAGTACTTC; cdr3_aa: CASRKRSAGLRTQYF
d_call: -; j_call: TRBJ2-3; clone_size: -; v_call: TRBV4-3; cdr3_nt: TGCGCCAGCAGCCAGAGAGCTCTAGCGCCTAGCACAGATACGCAGTATTTT; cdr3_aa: CASSQRALAPSTDTQYF
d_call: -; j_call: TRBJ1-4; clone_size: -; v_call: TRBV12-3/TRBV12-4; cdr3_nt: TGTGCCAGCAGTCCCGGGGAGGGGGATAAACTGTTTTTT; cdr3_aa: CASSPGEGDKLFF
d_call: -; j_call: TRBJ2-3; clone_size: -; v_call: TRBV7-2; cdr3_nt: TGTGCCAGCAGCTTGTGGGCCTTTAGCACAGATACGCAGTATTTT; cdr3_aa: CASSLWAFSTDTQYF
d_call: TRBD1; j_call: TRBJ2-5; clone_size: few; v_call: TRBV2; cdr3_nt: TGTGCCAGCAGTGACTTGGGACAGGCCACAGAGACCCAGTACTTC; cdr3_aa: CASSDLGQATETQYF
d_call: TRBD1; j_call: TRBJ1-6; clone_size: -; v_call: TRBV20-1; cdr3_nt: TGCAGTGCGAACCAGGGGGCGAGTTCACCCCTCCACTTT; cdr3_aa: CSANQGASSPLHF
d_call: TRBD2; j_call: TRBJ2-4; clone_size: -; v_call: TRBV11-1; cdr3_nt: TGTGCCAGCAGCCGACTCCCGCGGGGGGGGCTCGGGTCCAAAAACATTCAGTACTTC; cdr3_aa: CASSRLPRGGLGSKNIQYF
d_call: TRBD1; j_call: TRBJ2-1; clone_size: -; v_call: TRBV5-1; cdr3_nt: TGCGCCAGCAGCGAACGATCCGGGACAGGGTACAATGAGCAGTTCTTC; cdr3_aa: CASSERSGTGYNEQFF
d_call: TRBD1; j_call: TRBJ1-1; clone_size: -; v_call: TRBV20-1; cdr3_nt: TGCAGTGGTAACCAAAGACCGGGACAGGGGAACACTGAAGCTTTCTTT; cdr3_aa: CSGNQRPGQGNTEAFF
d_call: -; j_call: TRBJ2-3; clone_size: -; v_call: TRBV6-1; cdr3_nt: TGTGCCAGCAGTGTGGCTTACACAGATACGCAGTATTTT; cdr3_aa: CASSVAYTDTQYF
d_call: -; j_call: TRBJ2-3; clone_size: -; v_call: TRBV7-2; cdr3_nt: TGTGCCAGCAGCTTAGTCCGCGGAGGACTCACAGATACGCAGTATTTT; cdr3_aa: CASSLVRGGLTDTQYF
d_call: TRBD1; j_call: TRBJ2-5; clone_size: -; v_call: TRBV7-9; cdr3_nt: TGTGCCAGCAGCGGAAGACAGGGCCCCCAAGAGACCCAGTACTTC; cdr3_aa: CASSGRQGPQETQYF
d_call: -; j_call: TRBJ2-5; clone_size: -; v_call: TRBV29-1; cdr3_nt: TGCAGCGTTGATCGGGGATTAAAAGAGACCCAGTACTTC; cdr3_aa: CSVDRGLKETQYF
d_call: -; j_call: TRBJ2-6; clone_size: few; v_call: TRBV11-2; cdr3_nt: TGTGCCAGCAGCTCCACTCGTGATCTCAGAACGCTCTCTGGGGCCAACGTCCTGACTTTC; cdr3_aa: CASSSTRDLRTLSGANVLTF
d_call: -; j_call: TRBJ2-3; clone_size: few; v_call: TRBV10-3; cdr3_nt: TGTGCCATCAGTCGAGCGGCAGATACGCAGTATTTT; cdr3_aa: CAISRAADTQYF
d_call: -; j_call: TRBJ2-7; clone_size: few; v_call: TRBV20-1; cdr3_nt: TGCAGTGCTACCCTTTCCCGGAACCCTAGGGACAACGTCTACGAGCAGTACTTC; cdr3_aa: CSATLSRNPRDNVYEQYF
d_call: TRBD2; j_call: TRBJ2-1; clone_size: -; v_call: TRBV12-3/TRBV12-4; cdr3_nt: TGTGCCAGCAGTTTAGGCACTAGCGTTAAAGATGAGCAGTTCTTC; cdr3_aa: CASSLGTSVKDEQFF
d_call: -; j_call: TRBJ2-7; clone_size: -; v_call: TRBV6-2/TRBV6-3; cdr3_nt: TGTGCCAGCAGTTGGAATTTATACGGACTATCCATCTCCTACGAGCAGTACTTC; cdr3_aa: CASSWNLYGLSISYEQYF
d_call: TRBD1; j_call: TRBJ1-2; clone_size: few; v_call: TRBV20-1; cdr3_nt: TGCAGTGCTGGGGGAAACAGGGGCGGCTACACCTTC; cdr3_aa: CSAGGNRGGYTF
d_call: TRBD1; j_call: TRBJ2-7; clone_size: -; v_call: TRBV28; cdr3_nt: TGTGCCAGCAGGCCATCGGGACAGGGTACCCACGAGCAGTACTTC; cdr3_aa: CASRPSGQGTHEQYF
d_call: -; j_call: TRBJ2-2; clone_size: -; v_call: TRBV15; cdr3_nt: TGTGCCACCGGACCCGGGACAAAGAACACCGGGGAGCTGTTTTTT; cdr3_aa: CATGPGTKNTGELFF
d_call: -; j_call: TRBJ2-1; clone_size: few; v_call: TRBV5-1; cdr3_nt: TGCGCCAGCAGCATGACCGGGGACGACGTCTACAATGAGCAGTTCTTC; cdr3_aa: CASSMTGDDVYNEQFF
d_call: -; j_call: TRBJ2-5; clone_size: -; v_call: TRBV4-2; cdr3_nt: TGTGCCAGCAGCCCCCAGTACTGGGGGTCGCGGGTCCAGTACTTC; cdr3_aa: CASSPQYWGSRVQYF
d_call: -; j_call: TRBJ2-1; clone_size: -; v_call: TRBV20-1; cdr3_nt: TGCAGTGCTAGAGAAAGACTGATCTACAATGAGCAGTTCTTC; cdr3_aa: CSARERLIYNEQFF
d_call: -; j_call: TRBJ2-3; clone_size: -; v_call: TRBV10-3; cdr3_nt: TGTGCCATCAGTGCGGGGGGCATGCAAGGAGATACGCAGTATTTT; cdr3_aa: CAISAGGMQGDTQYF
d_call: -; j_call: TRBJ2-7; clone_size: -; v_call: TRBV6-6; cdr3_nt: TGTGCCAGCAGCAAAAGGGAAGACGAGCAGTACTTC; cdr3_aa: CASSKREDEQYF
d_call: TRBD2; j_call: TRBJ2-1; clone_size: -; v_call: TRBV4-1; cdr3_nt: TGCGCCAGCAGCCGGCAGGGACTACCTTACAATGAGCAGTTCTTC; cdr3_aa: CASSRQGLPYNEQFF
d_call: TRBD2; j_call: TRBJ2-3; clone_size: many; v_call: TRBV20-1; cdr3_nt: TGCAGTGCTAGAACTAGCGGGAGGCCCACAGATACGCAGTATTTT; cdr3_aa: CSARTSGRPTDTQYF
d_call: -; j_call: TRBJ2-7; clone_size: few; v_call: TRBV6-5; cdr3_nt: TGTGCCAGCAGTTACCCGGCCACAGGCGAGCAGTACTTC; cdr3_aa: CASSYPATGEQYF
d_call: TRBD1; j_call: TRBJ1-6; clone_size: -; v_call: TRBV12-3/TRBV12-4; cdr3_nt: TGTGCCAGCAGTTTAGCGGGACAGGGGGCCCCACCCCTCCACTTT; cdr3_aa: CASSLAGQGAPPLHF
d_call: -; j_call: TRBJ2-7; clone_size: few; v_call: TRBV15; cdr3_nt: TGTGCCACCAGCATACAAGGGGGTTACGAGCAGTACTTC; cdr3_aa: CATSIQGGYEQYF
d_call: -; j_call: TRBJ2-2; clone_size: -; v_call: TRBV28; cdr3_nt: TGTGCCAGCCGAAGGGGCTCCGGGGAGCTGTTTTTT; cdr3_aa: CASRRGSGELFF
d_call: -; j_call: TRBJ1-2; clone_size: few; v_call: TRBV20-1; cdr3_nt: TGCAGTGGGAGAGGGGCCCGGGACATAGTTAACTATGGCTACACCTTC; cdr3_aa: CSGRGARDIVNYGYTF
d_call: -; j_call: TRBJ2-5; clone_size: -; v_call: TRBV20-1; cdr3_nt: TGCAGTGCTAGCTCGACTACCAAAGAGACCCAGTACTTC; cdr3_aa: CSASSTTKETQYF